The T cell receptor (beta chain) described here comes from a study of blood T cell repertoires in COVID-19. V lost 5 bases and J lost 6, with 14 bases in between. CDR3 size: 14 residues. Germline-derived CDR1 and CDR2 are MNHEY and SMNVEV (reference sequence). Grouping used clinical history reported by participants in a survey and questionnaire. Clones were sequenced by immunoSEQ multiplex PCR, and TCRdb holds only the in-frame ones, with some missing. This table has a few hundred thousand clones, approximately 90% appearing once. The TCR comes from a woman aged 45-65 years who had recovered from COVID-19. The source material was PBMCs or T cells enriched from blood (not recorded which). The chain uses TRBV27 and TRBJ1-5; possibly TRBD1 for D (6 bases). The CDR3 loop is CASSPTGLGQPQHF. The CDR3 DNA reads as TGTGCCAGCAGTCCCACAGGGCTCGGTCAGCCCCAGCATTTT.